This TCR beta chain comes out of a study of blood T cells in healthy people across ages. PCR was performed a second time for roughly 7 to 12 cycles using a sample-barcoded 5' primer and a J-beta primer mix. TCRdb re-called the 5' RACE reads through MiXCR, storing one row per CDR3 protein. This repertoire shows about 730,000 distinct CDR3 sequences, roughly 47% found once; its top ten account for roughly 20%. Trimming removed 4 bases from V and 4 bases from J, with 12 bases in between. Germline V gives CDR1 SEHNR, CDR2 FQNEAQ (reference sequence). The CDR3 is made up of 14 amino acids. Material: blood. The receptor comes from a woman aged 55-75 years in good health. The chain employs TRBV7-9 and TRBJ2-3; perhaps TRBD2 as D (6 bases). Written as DNA, the CDR3 is TGTGCCAGCAGCTCACCGGGACTCCCAGATACGCAGTATTTT. Protein product: CASSSPGLPDTQYF.